The 27 T cell receptor beta chains below come from one sample, sequenced in a study of shared clonotypes between healthy human individuals (dated by TCRdb to 2018 to 2021). The receptor library was made with the immunoSEQ multiplex PCR assay. This is the immuneACCESS table as TCRdb keeps it, with only in-frame sequences that have V and J called. A part of the clones is gone; compared with another copy, unresolved V genes explain less than half, and the rest is unexplained. A total of some 2.3 million clones appear in this sample, 85% to 95% of them only once. The ten largest account for roughly 0.36% of the sample. The sequencing sample was made of naive CD4+ T cells from PBMCs. Taken with the paper, the label for cell subset or site translates to: CD45RA+ positively selected. These receptors were obtained from a young man in good health. Some clones in this sample may be carry-over from other donors' samples.

This clone was recorded a few times. The chain couples TRBV27 to TRBJ1-2; no firm D call. Per germline, CDR1 MNHEY and CDR2 SMNVEV (reference sequence). V was pared by 0 bases and J by 5 bases, with 13 bases between. CDR3 length: 15 amino acids. CDR3 bases: TGTGCCAGCAGTTTATCGAGGGCCCCCACATATGGCTACACCTTC. As protein: CASSLSRAPTYGYTF.

V and J are TRBV18 and TRBJ2-7; no reliable D call. The germline gives CDR1 KGHSH, CDR2 LQKENI. Trimming took 3 bases from V and 7 from J, leaving 7 bases between them. This CDR3 contains 11 residues. CDR3 in DNA: TGTGCCAGCTCACCCGCGTCGGAGCAGTACTTC. The encoded protein is CASSPASEQYF.

The chain recombines TRBV10-3 with TRBJ2-7; 9 nucleotides line up with TRBD2. The CDR3 sequence is 15 residues long. J gave up 2 bases and V 3 bases, and 5 bases lay outside the gene matches. Germline V gives CDR1 ENHRY, CDR2 SYGVKD. The CDR3 DNA reads TGTGCCATCAGTGAAACCGGGACTAGCACCTACGAGCAGTACTTC. Its translation: CAISETGTSTYEQYF.

V is TRBV2 and J is TRBJ2-7, with D tentatively TRBD1 (5 bases). Germline CDR1 and CDR2: SNHLY and FYNNEI. The CDR3 has 12 residues. V was pared by 7 bases and J by 6 bases, with 13 bases between. This CDR3 is CASKAGSGEQYF. DNA for the CDR3: TGTGCCAGCAAGGCAGGGTCAGGCGAGCAGTACTTC.

J is TRBJ2-7 and V is TRBV5-1, with no clear D. Germline lookup yields CDR1 SGHRS and CDR2 YFSETQ. The germline V and J ends were trimmed by 0 bases and 5 bases, with 12 bases remaining between them. This CDR3 contains 14 residues. CDR3 sequence (DNA): TGCGCCAGCAGCTTGGAAAACCTTTTGAACGAGCAGTACTTC. Its translation: CASSLENLLNEQYF. Variable domain in full (rest from reference TRBV5-1 and TRBJ2-7): KAGVTQTPRYLIKTRGQQVTLSCSPISGHRSVSWYQQTPGQGLQFLFEYFSETQRNKGNFPGRFSGRQFSNSRSEMNVSTLELGDSALYLCASSLENLLNEQYFGPGTRLTVT.

The CDR3: CASSRTGLAGETQYF. CDR3 nucleotide sequence: TGTGCCAGCAGCAGAACGGGACTAGCGGGGGAGACCCAGTACTTC. The genes are TRBV11-3 and TRBJ2-5; 13 nucleotides match TRBD2. Losses at the gene ends were 5 bases for V and 5 bases for J; bases not matched to a gene: 5. The CDR3 totals 15 residues. Germline V lookup: CDR1 SGHNT, CDR2 YENEEA.

The rearrangement joins TRBV7-9 to TRBJ1-1, with 7 positions matching TRBD1. Trimming at V came to 5 bases and at J to 2 bases, leaving 5 bases not matched to a gene. CDR1 is SEHNR, CDR2 FQNEAQ, per germline (reference sequence). CDR3 length: 14 amino acids. The CDR3 region has the DNA TGTGCCAGCAGCCATGGGACAGCCAACACTGAAGCTTTCTTT. This encodes CASSHGTANTEAFF. Together with reference TRBV7-9 and TRBJ1-1, the CDR3 gives the full variable domain: DTGVSQNPRHKITKRGQNVTFRCDPISEHNRLYWYRQTLGQGPEFLTYFQNEAQLEKSRLLSDRFSAERPKGSFSTLEIQRTEQGDSAMYLCASSHGTANTEAFFGQGTRLTVV.

This clone appeared a few times. V and J are TRBV5-1 and TRBJ1-5; D gene ambiguous. There are 16 residues in the CDR3. V was trimmed by 4 bases and J by 0 bases, leaving 14 bases between them. Germline assignment: CDR1 SGHRS and CDR2 YFSETQ. Here the CDR3 DNA reads TGCGCCAGCAGCCCTCAAGGTCCAGATAGCAATCAGCCCCAGCATTTT. Translating gives CASSPQGPDSNQPQHF.

The V and J genes are TRBV7-2 and TRBJ2-7; D is tentatively TRBD1 or TRBD2 (5 bases each). V lost 5 bases and J lost 4, with 15 bases in between. The CDR3 sequence is 14 residues long. The V gene's germline CDR1 is SGHTA and CDR2 FQGNSA. CDR3 region: CASSLRDGLYEQYF. The CDR3 bases are TGTGCCAGCAGCCTTCGGGACGGATTATACGAGCAGTACTTC.

This clone was observed a single time. The chain combines TRBV7-3 with TRBJ2-2; TRBD2 aligns across 14 bases. The CDR3 covers 16 residues. Germline values: CDR1 SGHTA, CDR2 FQGTGA. V shed 4 bases and J 6 bases; nucleotides not matched to a gene: 4. CDR3 loop: CASSSLGLAGAGELFF. The CDR3 DNA follows: TGTGCCAGCAGCTCCCTGGGACTAGCGGGAGCCGGGGAGCTGTTTTTT.

The chain joins TRBV4-2 to TRBJ1-5, with D possibly matching TRBD1 (6 bases). CDR1 and CDR2 from the germline V gene are LGHNA and YNFKEQ. This CDR3 spans 16 amino acids. With 3 bases removed from V and 1 base from J, the gap between germline ends came to 13 bases. The CDR3 region is CASSQDNRASNQPQHF. The CDR3, as DNA: TGTGCCAGCAGCCAGGATAACAGGGCCAGCAATCAGCCCCAGCATTTT.

For this clone: Other DNA sequences in this sample translate to the same CDR3. The rearrangement uses TRBV9 and TRBJ2-5; no firm D call. Trimming removed 2 bases from V and 4 bases from J, with 3 bases in between. Germline values: CDR1 SGDLS, CDR2 YYNGEE. The CDR3 is 11 residues long. The CDR3 protein is CASSVAETQYF. Here the CDR3 DNA reads TGTGCCAGCAGCGTGGCAGAGACCCAGTACTTC.

This rearrangement joins TRBV29-1 to TRBJ2-2; maybe TRBD1 (5 bases). CDR3 length equals 17 residues. Trimming left V 1 base short and J 4 bases short, with 19 bases between. CDR1 and CDR2 (germline): SQVTM, ANQGSEA. The CDR3 here is CSVEGTPEPGSTGELFF. DNA of the CDR3: TGCAGCGTTGAAGGGACACCGGAACCTGGAAGCACCGGGGAGCTGTTTTTT.

This clone has a single count. The chain couples TRBV11-3 to TRBJ1-1, with D unresolved. Per germline, CDR1 SGHNT and CDR2 YENEEA. The CDR3 has 13 residues. Between the trimmed V and J ends, which lost 4 bases and 3 bases, there was a span of 9 bases. CDR3 bases: TGTGCCAGCAGCTCCGTTGGGGACACTGAAGCTTTCTTT. It encodes CASSSVGDTEAFF.

This rearrangement joins TRBV7-9 to TRBJ2-3, with D perhaps being TRBD1 or TRBD2 (5 bases each). In germline, CDR1 is SEHNR, CDR2 FQNEAQ (reference sequence). The CDR3 has 14 amino acids. The ends were cut back, 5 bases at V and 10 bases at J, with 19 bases in the middle. The CDR3 is CASSLEGRTGAQYF. DNA for the CDR3: TGTGCCAGCAGCCTCGAGGGACGGACCGGAGCGCAGTATTTT.

CDR3 DNA sequence: TGTGCCAGCAGCCAACTCGCGGGAGCGATCGGGGAGCTGTTTTTT. This codes for CASSQLAGAIGELFF. This chain connects TRBV11-2 to TRBJ2-2; 7 bases line up with TRBD2. The CDR3 is 15 amino acids. V trimming: 5 bases; J trimming: 7 bases; junction bases outside the gene matches: 10. The germline gives CDR1 SGHAT, CDR2 FQNNGV.

The rearrangement uses TRBV10-3 and TRBJ2-3, with 10 bases fitting TRBD2. This CDR3 has 15 residues. Germline values: CDR1 ENHRY, CDR2 SYGVKD. The trim removed 9 bases at V and 0 bases at J, leaving 6 bases unmatched. CDR3 protein: CAISAGGTSTDTQYF. CDR3 nucleotides: TGTGCCATATCAGCGGGAGGGACTAGCACAGATACGCAGTATTTT.

The gene calls are TRBV4-2 and TRBJ2-7, with 11 bases identical to TRBD2. The V gene's germline CDR1 is LGHNA and CDR2 YNFKEQ. V lost 0 bases to trimming and J lost 3 bases; unmatched junction nucleotides: 4. The CDR3 has 16 amino acids. In DNA form, the CDR3 reads TGTGCCAGCAGCCAAGATATACTAGCGGGAGTCTACGAGCAGTACTTC. Translation gives CASSQDILAGVYEQYF.

The rearrangement links TRBV18 to TRBJ1-5; possible D gene TRBD1, 6 bases. CDR1 is KGHSH and CDR2 is LQKENI in the germline V gene. The CDR3 has 15 residues. Trimming removed 3 bases from V and 5 bases from J, with 14 bases in between. CDR3 bases: TGTGCCAGCTCACCGCAACACAGGGTAGATCAGCCCCAGCATTTT. It is translated as CASSPQHRVDQPQHF.

The chain employs TRBV7-3 and TRBJ2-2, with D perhaps assigned TRBD1 or TRBD2 (5 bases each). Germline CDR1 reads SGHTA; CDR2 reads FQGTGA. This CDR3 is 15 amino acids long. Trimming removed 2 bases from V and 3 bases from J, with 10 bases in between. CDR3 amino acids: CASSLPGPYTGELFF. The CDR3 coding sequence is TGTGCCAGCAGCTTACCGGGACCGTACACCGGGGAGCTGTTTTTT.

The genes are TRBV12-5 and TRBJ2-2; the match to TRBD1 covers 9 bases. This CDR3 comprises 16 residues. V lost 6 bases to trimming and J lost 1 base; unmatched junction nucleotides: 6. Germline V gives CDR1 LGHNT, CDR2 FRNRAP. CDR3 in DNA: TGTGCTAGTGGCCCGGGACAGGGTGGGAACACCGGGGAGCTGTTTTTT. It specifies CASGPGQGGNTGELFF.

This chain joins TRBV5-1 and TRBJ2-5; TRBD2 matches 15 bases. Germline CDR1 reads SGHRS; CDR2 reads YFSETQ. CDR3 size: 16 residues. The junction had 6 bases not matched to a gene; V was cut back by 4 bases and J by 5 bases. The CDR3 reads CASSAGLAGGVETQYF. The CDR3 coding sequence is TGCGCCAGCAGCGCGGGACTAGCGGGAGGAGTCGAGACCCAGTACTTC.

This clone was seen just once. The chain recombines TRBV5-1 with TRBJ2-3; TRBD2 agrees at 11 bases. The CDR3 spans 17 residues. Germline V lookup: CDR1 SGHRS, CDR2 YFSETQ. V shed 0 bases, J shed 6 bases, and the junction held 9 bases outside the gene matches. This CDR3 is CASSLVTGTSGADTQYF. The DNA for the CDR3 is TGCGCCAGCAGCTTGGTAACAGGGACTAGCGGAGCGGATACGCAGTATTTT.

On this clone itself: Other DNA sequences in the sample encode the same CDR3. The V call is TRBV15, the J call TRBJ2-7; TRBD2 aligns across 9 bases. Per germline, CDR1 LNHNV and CDR2 YYDKDF (reference sequence). J lost 4 bases, V lost 0 bases, and 7 bases had no gene match. The length of the CDR3 is 16 residues. In DNA form, the CDR3 reads TGTGCCACCAGCAGAGATCTGGCGGGAGGGTCGTACGAGCAGTACTTC. Its protein product is CATSRDLAGGSYEQYF.

The rearrangement uses TRBV6-5 and TRBJ2-5, with 8 nucleotides matching TRBD1. The V segment lost 2 bases and the J segment 4 bases; nucleotides outside the gene matches: 6. The CDR3 has 15 amino acids. From germline, CDR1 is MNHEY and CDR2 SVGAGI. CDR3 in amino acids: CASSYTGTGGETQYF. CDR3 nucleotide sequence: TGTGCCAGCAGTTACACTGGGACAGGCGGAGAGACCCAGTACTTC.

The chain couples TRBV28 to TRBJ1-1, with 11 bases fitting TRBD1. The CDR3 extends over 13 amino acids. V lost 7 bases, J lost 11 bases, and 9 bases stayed unmatched. Germline V gene data show CDR1 as MDHEN and CDR2 as SYDVKM. CDR3 DNA: TGTGCCAGCACCCTGGACAGGGGGCTTGGTGCTTTCTTT. Protein product: CASTLDRGLGAFF.

This chain links TRBV27 with TRBJ2-1, with D possibly TRBD2 on 5 matching bases. V lost 1 base and J lost 4, with 20 bases in between. Germline CDR1 and CDR2: MNHEY and SMNVEV (reference sequence). The CDR3 is 18 residues long. This chain's CDR3 is CASSLLAVGARRYNEQFF. CDR3 in DNA: TGTGCCAGCAGTTTATTAGCCGTGGGCGCGAGGAGGTACAATGAGCAGTTCTTC.